This paragraph reports one T cell receptor (beta chain). The sample is drawn from a study of cytomegalovirus exposure and HLA in healthy donors. Amplification used 60 Vbeta primers and 13 Jbeta primers. TCRdb keeps only in-frame clones here, not all; method: immunoSEQ multiplex PCR. The profile covers about 190,000 clones, with roughly four fifths appearing a single time and 3% to 3.5% taken by the ten largest. Germline lookup yields CDR1 MNHEY and CDR2 SMNVEV (reference sequence). The CDR3 consists of 16 residues. Trimming cost V 5 bases and J 3 bases; bases outside gene matches: 7. The gene calls are TRBV27 and TRBJ2-1; 10 nucleotides align to TRBD1. Sequencing was performed on PBMCs. The sequence derives from a woman in her twenties or thirties in good health and CMV-seropositive. CDR3 loop: CASSVPRDRGYNEQFF. The CDR3 DNA follows: TGTGCCAGCAGTGTCCCCCGGGACAGGGGCTACAATGAGCAGTTCTTC.